Included here is one TCR beta chain sequence, with context. Its specificity is not known. MiXCR was run by TCRdb on the 5' RACE reads, yielding one entry per CDR3 protein. The data hold hundreds of thousands of distinct CDR3 sequences, with 28% observed a single time. This sample is part of a study of T-cell memory formation after mild COVID-19. Overall study results and limits: Day 15 to 85 contracting clones showed balanced CD4/CD8; day 15 to 37 expanders favored CD4+. Proof of SARS-CoV-2 specificity was absent for the second-wave clones that crested on day 37.

The CDR3 has 11 residues. The ends were cut back, 5 bases at V and 5 bases at J, with 7 bases in the middle. Germline-derived CDR1 and CDR2 are LGHDT and YNNKEL (reference sequence). The chain employs TRBV3-1 and TRBJ2-7; the D is unclear. Material: PBMCs or a T cell subset sorted from them (not recorded which). This TCR derives from an adult woman who had mild COVID-19 (a few samples of this study predate the infection). Cell type and time point are not known. Here the CDR3 reads CASSITNEQYF. For the CDR3, the DNA is TGTGCCAGCAGCATAACCAACGAGCAGTACTTC.